These 20 T cell receptor beta chains were all obtained from the same sample, sequenced in a study of cytomegalovirus exposure and HLA in healthy donors. The data were produced by immunoSEQ multiplex PCR, yet TCRdb's version contains in-frame clones alone and is incomplete. Of roughly 73,000 clones listed, 85% to 95% are singletons. Sequenced: PBMCs. All receptors come from a man aged 18 to 29 in good health and CMV-seronegative.

The chain employs TRBV9 and TRBJ2-3; unclear D gene. The V gene's germline CDR1 is SGDLS and CDR2 YYNGEE. Trimming stripped 4 bases from V and 6 bases from J, with 15 bases between. This CDR3 has 14 residues. The CDR3 here is CASSHLTWLDTQYF. The CDR3 nucleotides are TGTGCCAGCAGCCACCTCACTTGGTTGGATACGCAGTATTTT. The full variable domain, with the rest looked up from reference TRBV9 and TRBJ2-3, is DSGVTQTPKHLITATGQRVTLRCSPRSGDLSVYWYQQSLDQGLQFLIQYYNGEERAKGNILERFSAQQFPDLHSELNLSSLELGDSALYFCASSHLTWLDTQYFGPGTRLTVL.

V usage is TRBV7-9 and J usage is TRBJ2-7; D is possibly TRBD2 (5 bases). V shed 5 bases and J shed 3 bases, with 17 bases lying between them. CDR3 length equals 15 residues. CDR1 is SEHNR, CDR2 FQNEAQ, per germline (reference sequence). The CDR3 region is CASSPPGVEGYEQYF. As DNA, the CDR3 is TGTGCCAGCAGCCCCCCCGGGGTAGAAGGCTACGAGCAGTACTTC.

The rearrangement links TRBV19 to TRBJ1-2; TRBD1 might be the D (5 bases). The germline V gene encodes CDR1 LNHDA and CDR2 SQIVND (reference sequence). This CDR3 is built from 12 residues. Deletions cut 4 bases from V and 4 bases from J, with 7 bases between. The CDR3 is CASSKDIYGYTF. For the CDR3, the DNA is TGTGCCAGTAGTAAGGACATCTATGGCTACACCTTC.

This chain uses TRBV27 with TRBJ2-2, with TRBD2 as a possible D gene (7 bases). Germline CDR1 MNHEY, CDR2 SMNVEV (reference sequence). Trimming took off 1 base at V and 7 bases at J, with 19 bases between the two ends. The CDR3 spans 17 residues. CDR3 amino acids: CASSLWAGGAWNGELFF. DNA for the CDR3: TGTGCCAGCAGTTTATGGGCTGGGGGGGCCTGGAACGGGGAGCTGTTTTTT.

This chain connects TRBV6-1 to TRBJ2-5; TRBD1 might be the D (6 bases). The V end lost 0 bases, the J end lost 2 bases, and 13 bases lay between the germline ends. This CDR3 contains 16 residues. Germline-derived CDR1 and CDR2 are MNHNS and SASEGT. Here the CDR3 reads CASSEAHLRGQETQYF. CDR3 in DNA: TGTGCCAGCAGTGAAGCCCATTTGAGGGGGCAAGAGACCCAGTACTTC.

The genes are TRBV12-5 and TRBJ2-7, with unresolved D. The V end was cut by 1 base, the J end by 4 bases, with 11 bases between. The germline V gene has CDR1 LGHNT and CDR2 FRNRAP. The CDR3 consists of 14 residues. CDR3 region: CASGLDYIRYEQYF. CDR3 DNA sequence: TGTGCTAGTGGTTTGGACTACATTCGGTACGAGCAGTACTTC.

This chain uses TRBV5-6 with TRBJ2-7; no clear D gene. CDR3 length: 12 residues. Germline V gene sequence: CDR1 SGHDT, CDR2 YYEEEE. V was pared by 2 bases and J by 0 bases, with 3 bases between. The CDR3 DNA follows: TGTGCCAGCAGCTTCAGCTCCTACGAGCAGTACTTC. Encoded protein: CASSFSSYEQYF. Combining the CDR3 with reference TRBV5-6 and TRBJ2-7 gives the whole variable domain DAGVTQSPTHLIKTRGQQVTLRCSPKSGHDTVSWYQQALGQGPQFIFQYYEEEERQRGNFPDRFSGHQFPNYSSELNVNALLLGDSALYLCASSFSSYEQYFGPGTRLTVT.

This clone was observed a handful of times. The gene calls are TRBV29-1 and TRBJ2-6; D call uncertain. The CDR3 extends over 14 amino acids. Deletions cut 5 bases from V and 2 bases from J, with 10 bases between. Germline V gene lookup returns CDR1 SQVTM and CDR2 ANQGSEA. The CDR3 DNA reads as TGCAGCGTTACCCCCCAGACTGGGGCCAACGTCCTGACTTTC. This sequence encodes CSVTPQTGANVLTF.

V gene TRBV6-5 combines with J gene TRBJ1-1, with D uncertain. This CDR3 is 14 amino acids long. Germline CDR1 MNHEY, CDR2 SVGAGI. Trimming removed 7 bases from V and 5 bases from J, with 17 bases in between. In DNA form, the CDR3 reads TGTGCCAGCAACCCCCTCAACACCGGGACTGAAGCTTTCTTT. Encoded protein: CASNPLNTGTEAFF.

The rearrangement joins TRBV30 to TRBJ1-3; D not certain. From germline, CDR1 is GTSNPN and CDR2 SVGIG (reference sequence). CDR3 length: 15 amino acids. Trimming left V 0 bases short and J 0 bases short, with 9 bases between. The CDR3 DNA follows: TGTGCCTGGAGTGTGCTGCCAGACTCTGGAAACACCATATATTTT. This gives the protein CAWSVLPDSGNTIYF.

The V and J genes are TRBV11-2 and TRBJ1-4, with unresolved D. CDR1 is SGHAT and CDR2 is FQNNGV in the germline V gene. There are 15 residues in the CDR3. V was pared by 5 bases and J by 8 bases, with 18 bases between. CDR3 protein: CASSPTRARTEKLFF. The CDR3 DNA reads TGTGCCAGCAGCCCCACGAGGGCACGGACGGAAAAACTGTTTTTT.

The V and J genes are TRBV5-1 and TRBJ2-5, with D possibly matching TRBD1 (6 bases). The germline V gene has CDR1 SGHRS and CDR2 YFSETQ. V was cut by 0 bases and J by 4 bases, with 13 bases left in between. The length of the CDR3 is 15 residues. CDR3 DNA: TGCGCCAGCAGCTTGGTGGCAGGGGTTGGAGAGACCCAGTACTTC. Translating it yields CASSLVAGVGETQYF.

CDR3 sequence reads: CASTPPGGRQETQYF. The CDR3 DNA sequence: TGTGCCAGCACCCCCCCGGGGGGGCGGCAAGAGACCCAGTACTTC. The chain employs TRBV7-2 and TRBJ2-5, with TRBD2 matching 8 bases. Germline V gene sequence: CDR1 SGHTA, CDR2 FQGNSA. The CDR3 sequence is 15 residues long. After removal of 7 bases from V and 2 bases from J, the junction contained 9 bases not matched to a gene.

V gene TRBV6-7 combines with J gene TRBJ1-3; the match to TRBD1 covers 8 bases. TRBV6-7 is designated an ORF whose function remains uncertain. This CDR3 is built from 13 residues. Unmatched junction bases numbered 3, after V lost 7 bases and J lost 4 bases. The CDR3 bases are TGTGCCAGCACAGGGGGCTCGGGAAACACCATATATTTT. Translating gives CASTGGSGNTIYF.

The genes are TRBV6-5 and TRBJ2-7, with D possibly being TRBD1 (6 bases). V lost 6 bases to trimming and J lost 2 bases, with 17 bases between them. Germline assignment: CDR1 MNHEY and CDR2 SVGAGI. This CDR3 has 15 residues. CDR3 protein: CASSETGTRTYEQYF. The CDR3 bases are TGTGCCAGCAGCGAAACAGGGACGAGGACCTACGAGCAGTACTTC.

The chain is built from TRBV15 and TRBJ1-2, with 7 nucleotides matching TRBD1. Germline CDR1 and CDR2: LNHNV and YYDKDF (reference sequence). CDR3 length: 14 amino acids. V lost 3 bases to trimming and J lost 4 bases; unmatched junction nucleotides: 5. CDR3 coding DNA: TGTGCCACCAGCAGGAGGACAGGTAGCTATGGCTACACCTTC. This encodes CATSRRTGSYGYTF.

This chain links TRBV30 with TRBJ2-3; TRBD1 matches at 7 bases. The CDR3 loop spans 16 amino acids. CDR1 and CDR2 from the germline V gene are GTSNPN and SVGIG (reference sequence). Trimming removed 5 bases from V and 5 bases from J; junction bases left unmatched: 16. The CDR3 protein is CAWEPADRTTQDTQYF. The CDR3 DNA is TGTGCCTGGGAGCCCGCGGACAGGACCACCCAAGATACGCAGTATTTT.

The gene calls are TRBV13 and TRBJ2-7; TRBD1 aligns across 9 bases. CDR1 is PRHDT, CDR2 FYEKMQ, per germline (reference sequence). J gave up 7 bases and V 3 bases, and 7 bases lay outside the gene matches. This CDR3 contains 14 residues. The CDR3 DNA follows: TGTGCCAGCAGCTTGGACAGGGGTATAGGGGAGCAGTACTTC. Amino acid sequence: CASSLDRGIGEQYF. Complete variable domain (other parts from reference TRBV13 and TRBJ2-7): AAGVIQSPRHLIKEKRETATLKCYPIPRHDTVYWYQQGPGQDPQFLISFYEKMQSDKGSIPDRFSAQQFSDYHSELNMSSLELGDSALYFCASSLDRGIGEQYFGPGTRLTVT.

The chain uses TRBV9 and TRBJ2-1; 10 bases agree with TRBD2. V gave up 1 base and J gave up 8 bases; unmatched junction bases: 6. Germline CDR1 SGDLS, CDR2 YYNGEE. The CDR3 length is 15 residues. The CDR3 coding sequence is TGTGCCAGCAGCGTATTAGCGGGGGGCACTGATGAGCAGTTCTTC. Translated, it gives CASSVLAGGTDEQFF.

V and J are TRBV29-1 and TRBJ2-7; 9 bases match TRBD1. Germline V gives CDR1 SQVTM, CDR2 ANQGSEA. The CDR3 is 15 amino acids. Trimming cost V 6 bases and J 6 bases; bases outside gene matches: 15. This CDR3 is CSVQGATGGSTEQYF. As DNA, the CDR3 is TGCAGCGTCCAGGGAGCAACAGGGGGCTCAACCGAGCAGTACTTC.